The 21 T cell receptor beta chains below all came from one sample that was sequenced in a study of T cell responses to AZD1222 COVID-19 vaccine. The table came from immunoSEQ multiplex PCR; TCRdb's copy has only in-frame clones and leaves some out. The sample holds under 140,000 clones, 70% to 90% seen once. The sequencing here drew on peripheral blood, taken 28 days after the second AZD1222 dose. These receptors came from an adult who received the AZD1222 COVID-19 vaccine.

The V call is TRBV6-5, the J call TRBJ1-5; D may be TRBD1 (5 bases). Per germline, CDR1 MNHEY and CDR2 SVGAGI. V was trimmed by 7 bases and J by 7 bases, leaving 17 bases between them. There are 14 residues in the CDR3. CDR3 nucleotide sequence: TGTGCCAGCACCCTCGACCGAGCAGGGCAGCCCCAGCATTTT. Translating it yields CASTLDRAGQPQHF.

The chain is built from TRBV29-1 and TRBJ2-1; D is unresolved. The CDR3 sequence is 11 residues long. Trimming removed 7 bases from V and 8 bases from J, with 12 bases in between. Per germline, CDR1 SQVTM and CDR2 ANQGSEA. CDR3 DNA: TGCAGCGCCCTGGGCGGTGATGAGCAGTTCTTC. Protein sequence: CSALGGDEQFF.

The chain links TRBV27 to TRBJ2-7, with D unclear. The CDR3 contains 13 residues. Deletions cut 1 base from V and 6 bases from J, with 10 bases between. Germline V gene sequence: CDR1 MNHEY, CDR2 SMNVEV (reference sequence). The CDR3 DNA reads as TGTGCCAGCAGTTTATTCGGAAACGGCGAGCAGTACTTC. Its protein is CASSLFGNGEQYF.

This clone was detected only once. The rearrangement uses TRBV30 and TRBJ2-4, with 7 bases fitting TRBD2. This CDR3 spans 13 amino acids. Germline loops: CDR1 GTSNPN, CDR2 SVGIG (reference sequence). The J segment lost 7 bases and the V segment lost 4 bases, leaving 7 bases of the junction unmatched. CDR3 loop: CAWIVGGSNIQYF. For the CDR3, the DNA is TGTGCCTGGATTGTGGGGGGGAGTAACATTCAGTACTTC.

The rearrangement links TRBV5-8 to TRBJ1-2, with unresolved D. The V end was cut by 1 base, the J end by 7 bases, with 20 bases between. The CDR3 is made up of 16 amino acids. CDR1 is SGHTS, CDR2 YDEGEE, per germline. CDR3 sequence: CASSLPNLVGSGGYTF. CDR3 in DNA: TGTGCCAGCAGCTTGCCTAATTTGGTAGGGTCCGGTGGCTACACCTTC.

The V and J genes are TRBV28 and TRBJ2-5; no reliable D call. The CDR3 consists of 11 residues. V lost 8 bases, J lost 2 bases, and 6 bases lay in between. The germline V gene encodes CDR1 MDHEN and CDR2 SYDVKM. The CDR3 region has the DNA TGTGCCAGCGAAGCTCAAGAGACCCAGTACTTC. Encoded protein: CASEAQETQYF.

This chain uses TRBV5-5 with TRBJ1-1; D gene unclear. The CDR3 runs to 14 residues. Trimming removed 4 bases at V and 11 bases at J, with 21 bases between. From germline, CDR1 is SGHKS and CDR2 YYEKEE (reference sequence). The CDR3 nucleotides read TGTGCCAGCAGCATGGATGAGGGTAGTTGGGTGGCTTTCTTT. Protein product: CASSMDEGSWVAFF.

In DNA form, the CDR3 reads TGCGCCAGCAGCTTGAGGGGAGACACCGGGGAGCTGTTTTTT. Its translation is CASSLRGDTGELFF. The rearrangement joins TRBV5-1 to TRBJ2-2; D could derive from TRBD1 or TRBD2 (5 bases each). Trimming shortened V by 1 base and J by 3 bases, and 7 bases separated the two germline ends. This CDR3 spans 14 amino acids. The germline V gene has CDR1 SGHRS and CDR2 YFSETQ.

The CDR3 DNA follows: TGTGCCAGCAGCCAAGGTCCCCTCTCTGGGGCCAACGTCCTGACTTTC. Its translation is CASSQGPLSGANVLTF. The chain employs TRBV3-1 (or the pseudogene TRBV3-2) and TRBJ2-6; D is ambiguous. The V gene lost 1 base and the J gene lost 0 bases, with 7 bases spanning the gap. Germline assignment: CDR1 LGHDT and CDR2 YNNKEL (reference sequence). The CDR3 sequence is 16 residues long.

This clone was seen just once. V usage is TRBV9 and J usage is TRBJ2-5; either TRBD1 or TRBD2 may fit D (7 bases each). CDR1 is SGDLS, CDR2 YYNGEE, per germline. The CDR3 length is 14 residues. V dropped 1 base and J dropped 5 bases, with 12 bases sitting between them. This CDR3 reads CASSVRGGQETQYF. The DNA of the CDR3 is TGTGCCAGCAGCGTAAGGGGGGGACAGGAGACCCAGTACTTC.

This sequence joins TRBV27 and TRBJ2-2; 7 bases fit TRBD2. The CDR3 totals 14 residues. V shed 8 bases and J 4 bases; nucleotides not matched to a gene: 7. Germline CDR1 MNHEY, CDR2 SMNVEV (reference sequence). DNA for the CDR3: TGTGCCAGCCACCCGGGGGGAACCACCGGGGAGCTGTTTTTT. This encodes CASHPGGTTGELFF.

This clone was observed a single time. The chain carries TRBV5-1 and TRBJ1-1; D remains ambiguous. Germline CDR1 and CDR2: SGHRS and YFSETQ. The CDR3 spans 14 residues. Trimming cost V 0 bases and J 2 bases, with 8 bases left between them. In DNA form, the CDR3 reads TGCGCCAGCAGCTTGGGAGTTACTAACACTGAAGCTTTCTTT. Translation: CASSLGVTNTEAFF.

The V gene is TRBV28, the J gene TRBJ2-7, with D possibly matching TRBD2 (5 bases). CDR1 and CDR2 from the germline V gene are MDHEN and SYDVKM. This CDR3 is built from 15 residues. V lost 3 bases and J 2 bases, leaving 14 bases between the germline ends. CDR3 in amino acids: CASSFGSRAPYEQYF. The CDR3 DNA sequence: TGTGCCAGCAGTTTTGGGAGCCGGGCCCCCTACGAGCAGTACTTC.

The genes are TRBV10-3 and TRBJ2-7, with a possible D match to TRBD1 (5 bases). V lost 4 bases to trimming and J lost 5 bases, with 12 bases between them. The CDR3 is 13 amino acids. Germline lookup yields CDR1 ENHRY and CDR2 SYGVKD. CDR3 coding DNA: TGTGCCATCAGTGGGCAGGGAACGGACGAGCAGTACTTC. This sequence encodes CAISGQGTDEQYF.

This chain connects TRBV18 to TRBJ1-2; TRBD1 matches 8 bases. CDR3 length: 15 amino acids. In germline, CDR1 is KGHSH, CDR2 LQKENI. The J segment lost 4 bases and the V segment lost 6 bases, leaving 10 bases of the junction unmatched. The CDR3 is CASSHQGAEAYGYTF. In DNA form, the CDR3 reads TGTGCCAGCTCGCACCAGGGGGCGGAGGCCTATGGCTACACCTTC. The full variable domain, its missing parts supplied by reference TRBV18 and TRBJ1-2, is NAGVMQNPRHLVRRRGQEARLRCSPMKGHSHVYWYRQLPEEGLKFMVYLQKENIIDESGMPKERFSAEFPKEGPSILRIQQVVRGDSAAYFCASSHQGAEAYGYTFGSGTRLTVV.

This clone was seen just once. The chain has TRBV10-3 and TRBJ1-5, with TRBD1 matching over 10 bases. Unmatched junction bases numbered 4, after V lost 6 bases and J lost 2 bases. The CDR3 is made up of 15 amino acids. Germline V gives CDR1 ENHRY, CDR2 SYGVKD. The CDR3 region is CAISGTGAGNQPQHF. Written as DNA, the CDR3 is TGTGCCATCAGCGGGACAGGGGCTGGCAATCAGCCCCAGCATTTT.

The chain recombines TRBV19 with TRBJ2-2; 8 nucleotides agree with TRBD2. Germline lookup yields CDR1 LNHDA and CDR2 SQIVND (reference sequence). J lost 7 bases, V lost 4 bases, and 8 bases had no gene match. This CDR3 comprises 15 residues. The CDR3 bases are TGTGCCAGTAGTACCTCCGGGGGGGGCGGCGGGGAGCTGTTTTTT. It is translated as CASSTSGGGGGELFF.

This clone was seen more than once but under ten times. The rearrangement joins TRBV19 to TRBJ1-1, with no clear D. The ends were cut back, 4 bases at V and 8 bases at J, with 20 bases in the middle. Germline CDR1 is LNHDA and CDR2 is SQIVND (reference sequence). This CDR3 contains 15 residues. The CDR3 DNA reads TGTGCCAGTAGTAGAGAGGTAACCGATTTTCTCGAAGCTTTCTTT. Amino acids: CASSREVTDFLEAFF. Based on the CDR3 plus reference TRBV19 and TRBJ1-1, the full variable domain is DGGITQSPKYLFRKEGQNVTLSCEQNLNHDAMYWYRQDPGQGLRLIYYSQIVNDFQKGDIAEGYSVSREKKESFPLTVTSAQKNPTAFYLCASSREVTDFLEAFFGQGTRLTVV.

The chain carries TRBV10-1 and TRBJ2-7, with a weak D call TRBD1 (5 bases). This CDR3 is 17 amino acids long. CDR1 is WNHNN, CDR2 SYGVQD, per germline (reference sequence). The V end was cut by 0 bases, the J end by 1 base, with 16 bases between. The CDR3 DNA reads as TGCGCCAGCAGTGAGTCGGGGCAGGGTAACCTGTCCTACGAGCAGTACTTC. Protein: CASSESGQGNLSYEQYF.

This rearrangement joins TRBV6-2 or TRBV6-3 to TRBJ2-2; 9 bases fit TRBD1. The CDR3 sequence is 14 residues long. V trimming: 2 bases; J trimming: 6 bases; junction bases outside the gene matches: 1. Germline V CDR1 and CDR2: MNHEY, SVGEGT. CDR3 nucleotides: TGTGCCAGCAGTTACCGACAGGGGGCCGGGGAGCTGTTTTTT. It translates to CASSYRQGAGELFF.

The sample holds one count of this clone. The gene calls are TRBV6-6 and TRBJ2-1; 9 bases line up with TRBD1. J gave up 10 bases and V 5 bases, and 9 bases lay outside the gene matches. CDR3 size: 14 residues. Germline V gene sequence: CDR1 MNHNY, CDR2 SVGAGI (reference sequence). The CDR3 loop is CASSLGTGQDEQFF. CDR3 sequence (DNA): TGTGCCAGCAGTCTTGGGACAGGGCAGGACGAGCAGTTCTTC.